This T cell receptor beta chain was recovered during a study of T cells in Graves' hyperthyroidism and ophthalmopathy. As regards this clonotype: Its antigen is not known.

Participants, patients aged 18 to 65, had newly diagnosed hyperthyroidism with a duration under 2 months. The diagnostic basis comprised clinical symptoms, serum thyroxine and TRAb, thyroid ultrasound and orbital computed tomography. TCR beta CDR3 regions were amplified from RNA transcripts. HTBI primers drove first-round RT-PCR of the TCR CDR3. TCRdb analysed the multiplex PCR reads with MiXCR anew, one entry per CDR3 protein. The profile shows about 590,000 distinct CDR3 sequences, more than 15% of them singletons. General study results and limits: Blood samples included most of the expanded thyroid clonotypes exceeding 0.001.

CDR3 length: 16 residues. V lost 0 bases and J lost 0, with 9 bases in between. Germline CDR1 MNHEY, CDR2 SVGEGT. The chain employs TRBV6-2 or TRBV6-3 and TRBJ2-1, with no clear D. Sequencing was done on a sample of blood. This sequence was found in a woman aged 25 to 45 with Graves' hyperthyroidism. The CDR3 DNA is TGTGCCAGCAGTTACTCTTACATTAGCTCCTACAATGAGCAGTTCTTC. Protein sequence: CASSYSYISSYNEQFF.